This T cell receptor beta chain was captured by sequencing in a study of CD8+CD57+ T cells in acquired aplastic anemia. V shed 2 bases, J shed 4 bases, and the junction held 1 base outside the gene matches. From germline, CDR1 is SGHVS and CDR2 FNYEAQ. The CDR3 runs 14 residues. TCR beta VDJ and CDR3 were profiled, and genomic DNA was the template. TCRdb itself ran the reads through MiXCR, one entry per CDR3 protein. Of 100,000 to 120,000 distinct CDR3 sequences listed, around 49% were seen once; the top ten hold 25% to 35%. The sample was sorted CD4+, CD8+, or CD8+CD57+ T cells (not recorded which) from PBMCs. The chain joins TRBV7-6 to TRBJ2-5; 10 nucleotides match TRBD2. The TCR sequence derives from a human donor in good health, serving as a control. The CDR3 region has the DNA TGTGCCAGCAGCTTAATAGCGGGGGGAGAGACCCAGTACTTC. This sequence encodes CASSLIAGGETQYF.